These 11 T cell receptor beta chains originate from one sample sequenced in a study of blood T cell repertoires in COVID-19. Data came from immunoSEQ multiplex PCR; TCRdb stores just in-frame clones and leaves some out. The repertoire consists of 210,000 or so clones, with about four fifths occurring once and the leading ten covering roughly a tenth. Specimen: peripheral blood. All receptors derive from a woman of 80 years or more with acute or convalescent COVID-19.

The CDR3 DNA reads as TGTGCCAGTAGTATAAATACAGGGTCCTACGAGCAGTACTTC. Protein product: CASSINTGSYEQYF. The J gene is TRBJ2-7, the V gene TRBV19; tentative D call: TRBD1 (6 bases). The CDR3 is 14 amino acids. The germline V and J ends were trimmed by 2 bases and 1 base, with 9 bases remaining between them. Germline values: CDR1 LNHDA, CDR2 SQIVND (reference sequence).

This sequence joins TRBV19 and TRBJ1-4; no reliable D call. V lost 5 bases, J lost 8 bases, and 30 bases lay in between. Germline V lookup: CDR1 LNHDA, CDR2 SQIVND (reference sequence). This CDR3 spans 19 amino acids. In DNA, the CDR3 is TGTGCCAGTAGTCCCGGACCGAAAGCGGGCGAGGGATTTGGGGAAAAACTGTTTTTT. As protein: CASSPGPKAGEGFGEKLFF.

This chain uses TRBV6-5 with TRBJ2-2; TRBD2 matches at 11 bases. This CDR3 has 15 amino acids. V dropped 4 bases and J dropped 10; count of bases not matched to a gene: 8. The germline V gene has CDR1 MNHEY and CDR2 SVGAGI. DNA of the CDR3: TGTGCCAGCAGTTTAGCGGGAGGGCCCGTACCGGAGCTGTTTTTT. This gives the protein CASSLAGGPVPELFF.

This chain joins TRBV11-2 and TRBJ2-3; D not resolved. Germline V gene lookup returns CDR1 SGHAT and CDR2 FQNNGV. Trimming took off 3 bases at V and 6 bases at J, with 7 bases between the two ends. CDR3 length equals 12 residues. CDR3 region: CASSFNVDTQYF. For the CDR3, the DNA is TGTGCCAGCAGCTTTAATGTTGATACGCAGTATTTT.

The chain combines TRBV24-1 with TRBJ1-3; D remains unclear. CDR1 is KGHDR, CDR2 SFDVKD, per germline. V shed 3 bases and J shed 4 bases, with 15 bases lying between them. This CDR3 contains 16 residues. Here the CDR3 reads CATSDPGSESGNTIYF. The CDR3, as DNA: TGTGCCACCAGTGATCCCGGGAGCGAATCGGGAAACACCATATATTTT.

The chain has TRBV5-4 and TRBJ1-4; D might be TRBD1 (5 bases). The V end lost 0 bases, the J end lost 8 bases, and 8 bases lay between the germline ends. Germline V gene lookup returns CDR1 SGHNT and CDR2 YYREEE (reference sequence). This CDR3 comprises 13 residues. The CDR3 here is CASSLAGGEKLFF. In DNA form, the CDR3 reads TGTGCCAGCAGCTTGGCCGGGGGAGAAAAACTGTTTTTT.

The chain joins TRBV19 to TRBJ1-1; D might be TRBD1 (5 bases). Per the germline V gene, CDR1 is LNHDA and CDR2 is SQIVND (reference sequence). The CDR3 is 14 amino acids. The V end was cut by 5 bases, the J end by 5 bases, with 15 bases between. CDR3 region: CASSVDTMGTEAFF. CDR3 DNA: TGTGCCAGTAGTGTGGACACCATGGGAACTGAAGCTTTCTTT.

V and J are TRBV7-8 and TRBJ2-7, with D possibly being TRBD1 (5 bases). The CDR3 runs to 14 residues. The ends were cut back, 5 bases at V and 4 bases at J, with 15 bases in the middle. Germline V gives CDR1 SGHVS, CDR2 FQNEAQ. The CDR3: CASSHLWGGYEQYF. In DNA form, the CDR3 reads TGTGCCAGCAGCCACCTTTGGGGCGGTTACGAGCAGTACTTC. The full variable domain, completed using reference TRBV7-8 and TRBJ2-7, is GAGVSQSPRYKVAKRGQDVALRCDPISGHVSLFWYQQALGQGPEFLTYFQNEAQLDKSGLPSDRFFAERPEGSVSTLKIQRTQQEDSAVYLCASSHLWGGYEQYFGPGTRLTVT.

V is TRBV5-4 and J is TRBJ1-5; maybe TRBD1 (5 bases). V was clipped by 2 bases and J by 0 bases, with 15 bases between them. The CDR3 runs 17 residues. CDR1 is SGHNT, CDR2 YYREEE, per germline (reference sequence). CDR3 loop: CASSFDGGPYSNQPQHF. CDR3 sequence (DNA): TGTGCCAGCAGCTTTGACGGGGGACCTTATAGCAATCAGCCCCAGCATTTT.

The gene calls are TRBV18 and TRBJ2-2; possible D gene TRBD2, 6 bases. V lost 3 bases, J lost 6 bases, and 17 bases lay in between. The CDR3 has 16 residues. Germline loops: CDR1 KGHSH, CDR2 LQKENI. The CDR3 DNA reads TGTGCCAGCTCACCCCAGGGTACGGGAGTCGCCGGGGAGCTGTTTTTT. It yields the protein CASSPQGTGVAGELFF. Combining the CDR3 with reference TRBV18 and TRBJ2-2 gives the whole variable domain NAGVMQNPRHLVRRRGQEARLRCSPMKGHSHVYWYRQLPEEGLKFMVYLQKENIIDESGMPKERFSAEFPKEGPSILRIQQVVRGDSAAYFCASSPQGTGVAGELFFGEGSRLTVL.

The genes are TRBV29-1 and TRBJ2-7, with 9 bases matching TRBD2. Trimming cost V 6 bases and J 2 bases; bases outside gene matches: 5. CDR3 length: 13 amino acids. Per germline, CDR1 SQVTM and CDR2 ANQGSEA. The CDR3 nucleotides are TGCAGCGTCCAGACTAGCGGTCCCTACGAGCAGTACTTC. This encodes CSVQTSGPYEQYF.